This is a list of T cell receptor beta chains from one sample in a study of shared clonotypes between healthy human individuals. The assay was immunoSEQ multiplex PCR, and TCRdb's table has in-frame clones only and misses some. The table lists roughly 700,000 clones, about 90% of them singletons. Sequencing was performed on memory CD8+ T cells from PBMCs. These receptors were obtained from a man younger than 35 in good health. Some clones in this sample may be carry-over from other donors' samples. Both conserved end residues are part of each CDR3. The D gene is left open where the match is weak. Not all rows give a size; the values are once, few, many and, for expanded clones, a class.

>.|TRBJ2-2|TRBV27|.
TGTGCCAGCAGAACCTCCTCTAGAGGGCCCGAGTCCCCAACCGGGGAGCTGTTTTTT
CASRTSSRGPESPTGELFF
>.|TRBJ2-7|TRBV21-1|.
TGTGCCAGCAGCAAAGCGCTTTGGGGAGGGTGCGATCATTACGAGCAGTACTTC
CASSKALWGGCDHYEQYF
>.|TRBJ2-7|TRBV27|.
TGTGCCAGCAGTCTTGAATCCCCCTACGAGCAGTACTTC
CASSLESPYEQYF
>TRBD2|TRBJ2-1|TRBV7-3|once
TGTGCCAGCAGCCCCCACGGCGGGAGTAGCGATGAGCAGTTCTTC
CASSPHGGSSDEQFF
>TRBD1|TRBJ2-5|TRBV9|.
TGTGCCAGCAGCTCCCTCGACAGGGGTGTCAGGGAGACCCAGTACTTC
CASSSLDRGVRETQYF
>TRBD1|TRBJ1-4|TRBV7-9|.
TGTGCCAGCAGCTTTCCTGGACAGGGTCTTAGACTGTTTTTT
CASSFPGQGLRLFF
>.|TRBJ2-5|TRBV6-5|.
TGTGCCAGCAGTTACGGGCCAGGGAGTTTGGAGACCCAGTACTTC
CASSYGPGSLETQYF
>.|TRBJ1-4|TRBV19|.
TGTGCCAGTAGTCACCTCCTTAGCGCGCATAATGAAAAACTGTTTTTT
CASSHLLSAHNEKLFF
>TRBD2|TRBJ2-2|TRBV9|.
TGTGCCAGCAGCGTCCCCGTGGGGGGGAAGAACACCGGGGAGCTGTTTTTT
CASSVPVGGKNTGELFF
>.|TRBJ2-1|TRBV27|.
TGTGCCAGCAGTTTATGGGACCAGAACAATGAGCAGTTCTTC
CASSLWDQNNEQFF
>TRBD1|TRBJ1-2|TRBV5-1|.
TGCGCCAGCAGCTATGGGACAGGGAACTATGGCTACACCTTC
CASSYGTGNYGYTF
>.|TRBJ2-6|TRBV28|.
TGTGCCAGCAGTGGCCGCGGGCCGACGGGGGCCAACGTCCTGACTTTC
CASSGRGPTGANVLTF
>.|TRBJ2-3|TRBV7-2|.
TGTGCCAGCAGCTTAATAATCGTCAGAAGCACAGATACGCAGTATTTT
CASSLIIVRSTDTQYF
>.|TRBJ2-7|TRBV11-2|.
TGTGCCAGCAGCCCACTGTCCCGGCCCGAGAGAGGGCAGTACTTC
CASSPLSRPERGQYF
>TRBD1|TRBJ2-1|TRBV28|.
TGTGCCAGCAGTTTCTCAGGGGGCTCCTATGAGCAGTTCTTC
CASSFSGGSYEQFF